This entry lists 19 T cell receptor beta chains sequenced from one sample in a study of shared clonotypes between healthy human individuals. Profiled with immunoSEQ multiplex PCR; TCRdb holds only in-frame clones, not every one. The repertoire consists of about 990,000 clones, with approximately 80% occurring once and the leading ten covering 0.55% to 0.7%. The sequenced sample was memory CD4+ T cells from PBMCs. Subset specified: CD45RA-negative fraction. The receptor set was obtained from a man aged 18-30 years in good health. Some clones in this sample may be carry-over from other donors' samples.

The CDR3 sequence: CASSLGTIGISYNEQFF. CDR3 bases: TGCGCCAGCAGCTTGGGGACAATAGGGATATCCTACAATGAGCAGTTCTTC. The chain employs TRBV5-1 and TRBJ2-1; D possibly corresponds to TRBD1 (5 bases). Germline V CDR1 and CDR2: SGHRS, YFSETQ. Trimming left V 0 bases short and J 1 base short, with 14 bases between. CDR3 size: 17 residues.

A remark on this clone: With a far larger clone one base away, a read error is the likely cause. The gene calls are TRBV30 and TRBJ1-5; D gene uncertain. The length of the CDR3 is 15 residues. Per the germline V gene, CDR1 is GTSNPN and CDR2 is SVGIG (reference sequence). This chain's CDR3 is CAWSARGLYNQTQHF. The CDR3 DNA follows: TGTGCCTGGAGTGCTCGTGGCCTTTACAATCAGACCCAGCATTTT.

The rearrangement links TRBV6-6 to TRBJ2-2, with D uncertain. The CDR3 contains 16 residues. Trimming left V 2 bases short and J 7 bases short, with 17 bases between. The germline gives CDR1 MNHNY, CDR2 SVGAGI (reference sequence). CDR3 bases: TGTGCCAGCAGTTACCCCCGCGGCCGGGTCGACGGGGAGCTGTTTTTT. Translation gives CASSYPRGRVDGELFF.

The rearrangement joins TRBV9 to TRBJ2-3, with D perhaps TRBD1 or TRBD2 (6 bases each). CDR1 and CDR2 from the germline V gene are SGDLS and YYNGEE. Trimming left V 1 base short and J 4 bases short, with 10 bases between. The CDR3 spans 14 residues. CDR3 sequence (DNA): TGTGCCAGCAGCGTATTCGGGGGCGCAGATACGCAGTATTTT. Its protein is CASSVFGGADTQYF. Based on the CDR3 plus reference TRBV9 and TRBJ2-3, the full variable domain is DSGVTQTPKHLITATGQRVTLRCSPRSGDLSVYWYQQSLDQGLQFLIQYYNGEERAKGNILERFSAQQFPDLHSELNLSSLELGDSALYFCASSVFGGADTQYFGPGTRLTVL.

The chain recombines TRBV18 with TRBJ2-5; D is unclear. This CDR3 contains 14 residues. Germline CDR1 reads KGHSH; CDR2 reads LQKENI. V was shortened by 3 bases and J by 5 bases, with 13 bases between the two germline ends. CDR3 bases: TGTGCCAGCTCACCTTCGTATAGGCAGGAGACCCAGTACTTC. Encoded protein: CASSPSYRQETQYF.

This sequence joins TRBV27 and TRBJ2-7; D gene unclear. The ends were cut back, 0 bases at V and 3 bases at J, with 6 bases in the middle. Germline-derived CDR1 and CDR2 are MNHEY and SMNVEV (reference sequence). This CDR3 is 13 amino acids long. CDR3 nucleotides: TGTGCCAGCAGTTTATCGTATTACTACGAGCAGTACTTC. Its translation: CASSLSYYYEQYF.

The chain is built from TRBV9 and TRBJ2-5, with D perhaps matching TRBD1 (5 bases). Germline V gene lookup returns CDR1 SGDLS and CDR2 YYNGEE. The CDR3 is 14 amino acids. The V and J ends lost 0 bases and 2 bases respectively, with 8 bases between them. The CDR3 region has the DNA TGTGCCAGCAGCGTAGAGGGGCAGCAAGAGACCCAGTACTTC. It codes for CASSVEGQQETQYF.

The chain is built from TRBV5-1 and TRBJ2-5; 10 bases match TRBD2. There are 15 residues in the CDR3. Germline values: CDR1 SGHRS, CDR2 YFSETQ. The V segment lost 5 bases and the J segment 0 bases; nucleotides outside the gene matches: 4. For the CDR3, the DNA is TGCGCCAGCAGACTAGCGGGAACGTACCAAGAGACCCAGTACTTC. Translating it yields CASRLAGTYQETQYF.

As to this clone: The germline gene is not matched at one end of the junction; a read error may be the cause. The J gene is TRBJ2-7, the V gene TRBV6-1, with 7 bases aligning to TRBD1. CDR3 length: 12 amino acids. From germline, CDR1 is MNHNS and CDR2 SASEGT. The chain's CDR3 is CASSTGTDRNSF. The CDR3 DNA reads TGTGCCAGCAGCACCGGGACAGATAGGAATTCCTTC.

This chain links TRBV27 with TRBJ2-5; D is perhaps TRBD1 (5 bases). V lost 4 bases and J 2 bases, leaving 14 bases between the germline ends. Germline V gene data show CDR1 as MNHEY and CDR2 as SMNVEV (reference sequence). This CDR3 contains 15 residues. The CDR3 reads CASSWAGWGQETQYF. The CDR3 DNA is TGTGCCAGCAGTTGGGCAGGGTGGGGTCAAGAGACCCAGTACTTC.

This clone was seen just once. The chain couples TRBV5-3 to TRBJ2-5, with D tentatively TRBD1 or TRBD2 (5 bases each). TRBV5-3 is identified as an open reading frame with a role that is uncertain. This CDR3 spans 16 amino acids. V lost 2 bases to trimming and J lost 3 bases, with 17 bases between them. The CDR3 reads CARSLNCRQGEETQYF. For the CDR3, the DNA is TGTGCCAGAAGCTTAAACTGTAGGCAGGGAGAAGAGACCCAGTACTTC.

V gene TRBV5-1 combines with J gene TRBJ2-7, with 12 positions matching TRBD1. This CDR3 contains 15 residues. Germline lookup yields CDR1 SGHRS and CDR2 YFSETQ. Losses at the gene ends were 4 bases for V and 7 bases for J; bases not matched to a gene: 9. The CDR3 bases are TGCGCCAGCAGCCTTCTGGGACAGGGGGCAAGAGAGCAGTACTTC. This sequence encodes CASSLLGQGAREQYF. The full variable domain, its missing parts supplied by reference TRBV5-1 and TRBJ2-7, is KAGVTQTPRYLIKTRGQQVTLSCSPISGHRSVSWYQQTPGQGLQFLFEYFSETQRNKGNFPGRFSGRQFSNSRSEMNVSTLELGDSALYLCASSLLGQGAREQYFGPGTRLTVT.

The chain links TRBV10-3 to TRBJ2-1; 15 bases line up with TRBD2. From germline, CDR1 is ENHRY and CDR2 SYGVKD. V dropped 10 bases and J dropped 9; count of bases not matched to a gene: 7. CDR3 length: 14 residues. This CDR3 reads CASTPGLAGGEQFF. DNA of the CDR3: TGTGCCAGCACCCCGGGACTAGCGGGGGGTGAGCAGTTCTTC.

This chain links TRBV7-2 with TRBJ1-1; D is undetermined. V lost 5 bases and J 7 bases, leaving 8 bases between the germline ends. This CDR3 is built from 11 residues. Germline V gives CDR1 SGHTA, CDR2 FQGNSA. This chain's CDR3 is CASSRTYEAFF. CDR3 nucleotide sequence: TGTGCCAGCAGCCGAACCTATGAAGCTTTCTTT.

The rearrangement uses TRBV11-2 and TRBJ1-5, with 8 bases aligning to TRBD1. The germline V gene encodes CDR1 SGHAT and CDR2 FQNNGV. Unmatched junction bases numbered 8, after V lost 11 bases and J lost 5 bases. The CDR3 is made up of 13 amino acids. CDR3 nucleotide sequence: TGTGCCTCCCTCGGACAGGGACATCAGCCCCAGCATTTT. This gives the protein CASLGQGHQPQHF.

The chain carries TRBV27 and TRBJ1-4, with TRBD1 identical over 9 bases. Trimming cost V 0 bases and J 3 bases; bases outside gene matches: 14. The length of the CDR3 is 20 residues. Germline-derived CDR1 and CDR2 are MNHEY and SMNVEV (reference sequence). This chain's CDR3 is CASSLSGWRTGASSNEKLFF. CDR3 bases: TGTGCCAGCAGTTTATCGGGGTGGCGGACAGGGGCTTCGTCTAATGAAAAACTGTTTTTT. The variable domain in full, completed from reference TRBV27 and TRBJ1-4, reads EAQVTQNPRYLITVTGKKLTVTCSQNMNHEYMSWYRQDPGLGLRQIYYSMNVEVTDKGDVPEGYKVSRKEKRNFPLILESPSPNQTSLYFCASSLSGWRTGASSNEKLFFGSGTQLSVL.

J is TRBJ2-5 and V is TRBV2; 11 nucleotides agree with TRBD2. From germline, CDR1 is SNHLY and CDR2 FYNNEI. The ends lost 4 bases at V and 3 bases at J; junction bases unmatched: 4. CDR3 size: 15 residues. CDR3 sequence reads: CASSALLAGEETQYF. The CDR3 bases are TGTGCCAGCAGTGCGTTACTAGCGGGAGAAGAGACCCAGTACTTC.

This clone has a single count. The chain carries TRBV13 and TRBJ1-1, with unresolved D. The V and J ends lost 5 bases and 1 base respectively, with 14 bases between them. Germline V CDR1 and CDR2: PRHDT, FYEKMQ (reference sequence). The CDR3 length is 15 residues. The CDR3 here is CASSPRPGRNTEAFF. The CDR3 DNA follows: TGTGCCAGCAGCCCTCGACCGGGGAGGAACACTGAAGCTTTCTTT.

The V call is TRBV28, the J call TRBJ1-1; D call uncertain. Germline V lookup: CDR1 MDHEN, CDR2 SYDVKM. The CDR3 totals 11 residues. V was cut by 7 bases and J by 11 bases, with 14 bases left in between. The CDR3 is CASTHPGGAFF. The CDR3 DNA reads as TGTGCCAGCACCCACCCGGGAGGGGCTTTCTTT.